A single sample is the source of the 6 T cell receptor beta chains below, sequenced in a study of cytomegalovirus exposure and HLA in healthy donors. In the PCR, 60 Vbeta and 13 Jbeta primers were used. Profiled with immunoSEQ multiplex PCR; TCRdb holds only in-frame clones, not every one. This sample has some 120,000 clones; about 76% occur once, and the top ten carry roughly 13%. The source material was PBMCs. These receptors were collected from a woman in her sixties in good health and CMV-seropositive.

The rearrangement uses TRBV5-1 and TRBJ2-2; 8 bases line up with TRBD2. The CDR3 runs 14 residues. V shed 2 bases, J shed 10 bases, and the junction held 7 bases outside the gene matches. The germline CDR1 and CDR2 sequences are SGHRS and YFSETQ. In DNA, the CDR3 is TGCGCCAGCAGCTTCAGCGGGGGTGGCCCGGAGCTGTTTTTT. Amino acid sequence: CASSFSGGGPELFF.

V usage is TRBV30 and J usage is TRBJ1-1, with D possibly matching TRBD1 (5 bases). Per the germline V gene, CDR1 is GTSNPN and CDR2 is SVGIG (reference sequence). The V gene lost 8 bases and the J gene lost 2 bases, with 15 bases spanning the gap. The CDR3 length is 13 residues. The CDR3 loop is CARVGRENTEAFF. In DNA, the CDR3 is TGTGCCCGGGTGGGCAGGGAAAACACTGAAGCTTTCTTT.

The count of this clone is one. The chain recombines TRBV6-6 with TRBJ2-7; maybe TRBD1 (5 bases). The CDR3 runs 16 residues. Per the germline V gene, CDR1 is MNHNY and CDR2 is SVGAGI (reference sequence). The V end was cut by 0 bases, the J end by 3 bases, with 15 bases between. The CDR3 loop reads CASSYSTQQVGYEQYF. In nucleotides, the CDR3 is TGTGCCAGCAGTTACTCGACCCAACAGGTTGGCTACGAGCAGTACTTC.

The chain recombines TRBV18 with TRBJ1-1, with D hard to call. The V end was cut by 3 bases, the J end by 4 bases, with 9 bases between. This CDR3 is 13 amino acids long. Germline V CDR1 and CDR2: KGHSH, LQKENI. The CDR3: CASSPSEGTEAFF. The CDR3 nucleotides are TGTGCCAGCTCACCTTCCGAGGGCACTGAAGCTTTCTTT.

The rearrangement links TRBV30 to TRBJ1-2; perhaps TRBD1 as D (5 bases). Trimming left V 2 bases short and J 5 bases short, with 15 bases between. The CDR3 covers 14 residues. Germline CDR1 GTSNPN, CDR2 SVGIG (reference sequence). DNA of the CDR3: TGTGCCTGGAGTACCCAAGGGGTTAGGTATGGCTACACCTTC. Its protein product is CAWSTQGVRYGYTF.

The rearrangement links TRBV4-3 to TRBJ1-1; TRBD1 matches at 7 bases. Germline V gene data show CDR1 as LGHNA and CDR2 as YSLEER. Trimming at V came to 10 bases and at J to 0 bases, leaving 5 bases not matched to a gene. The CDR3 loop spans 13 amino acids. In DNA, the CDR3 is TGCGCCACCCGACAGGGAATGAACACTGAAGCTTTCTTT. It encodes CATRQGMNTEAFF.